This T cell receptor (beta chain) was recorded in a study of vaccination and CD4 T cells after COVID-19. In the study overall: At day 14 and again at days 161 to 241 post-vaccination, three convalescent patients were sampled.

V was clipped by 8 bases and J by 0 bases, with 15 bases between them. Looked up from germline, CDR1 is SGHVS and CDR2 is FQNEAQ. The CDR3 consists of 15 residues. TCRdb fed the PCR reads into MiXCR, producing one record per CDR3 protein. The sample lists 31,000 or so distinct CDR3 sequences; approximately 49% were seen once. Study-level findings and limits: Researchers looked at relatively few convalescent patients and had no early post-infection timepoints. The median count of SARS-CoV-2-reactive clonotypes rose from approximately 21 to 40, not significantly.

This clonotype was seen a few times. Its cognate antigen is unknown. The sample's time point: late sampling 161 to 241 days after vaccination in three convalescent patients. J is TRBJ2-3 and V is TRBV7-8; maybe TRBD2 (5 bases). The sequences come from CD4+ T cells from blood, collected about 7 months after SARS-CoV-2 vaccination. The sequence came from a human donor who had recovered from COVID-19. CDR3 sequence: CASGLAGVSTDTQYF. The CDR3 bases are TGTGCCAGCGGTCTAGCCGGGGTTAGCACAGATACGCAGTATTTT. Full variable domain (rest looked up from reference TRBV7-8 and TRBJ2-3): GAGVSQSPRYKVAKRGQDVALRCDPISGHVSLFWYQQALGQGPEFLTYFQNEAQLDKSGLPSDRFFAERPEGSVSTLKIQRTQQEDSAVYLCASGLAGVSTDTQYFGPGTRLTVL.